Listed here are 18 T cell receptor beta chains from one sample, sequenced in a study of blood T cell repertoires in COVID-19. The protocol was immunoSEQ multiplex PCR, while the TCRdb copy is restricted to in-frame clones and leaves out a portion. The table has 200,000 to 250,000 clones, around 80% seen once; the top ten hold 1.3%. Sequencing was performed on peripheral blood. These receptors were collected from a woman in her 30s with COVID-19, enrolled during active disease.

The chain recombines TRBV5-4 with TRBJ1-2, with 10 bases matching TRBD1. Germline V lookup: CDR1 SGHNT, CDR2 YYREEE (reference sequence). The CDR3 runs to 15 residues. The junction had 6 bases not matched to a gene; V was cut back by 4 bases and J by 3 bases. CDR3 bases: TGTGCCAGCAGCCAATCGACAGGGGGCCACTATGGCTACACCTTC. Encoded protein: CASSQSTGGHYGYTF.

J is TRBJ1-1 and V is TRBV19; 7 nucleotides align to TRBD1. The CDR3 covers 14 residues. The V gene end was trimmed by 8 bases and the J gene end by 1 base; junction bases not matched to a gene: 7. The germline CDR1 and CDR2 sequences are LNHDA and SQIVND (reference sequence). CDR3 in DNA: TGTGCCAGTTGGGACAGCCGGGGGAACACTGAAGCTTTCTTT. It is translated as CASWDSRGNTEAFF.

The rearrangement links TRBV20-1 to TRBJ2-5; TRBD2 aligns across 7 bases. Germline V gives CDR1 DFQATT, CDR2 SNEGSKA (reference sequence). The CDR3 totals 16 residues. V gave up 3 bases and J gave up 1 base; unmatched junction bases: 11. The CDR3 bases are TGCAGTGCTAGTGAACCCACGGGACTACCCCAAGAGACCCAGTACTTC. Amino acid sequence: CSASEPTGLPQETQYF.

J is TRBJ2-2 and V is TRBV5-4, with TRBD1 identical over 11 bases. V dropped 4 bases and J dropped 4; count of bases not matched to a gene: 3. Germline CDR1 and CDR2: SGHNT and YYREEE (reference sequence). The CDR3 has 15 residues. CDR3 sequence reads: CASSQDRGRTGELFF. The CDR3 nucleotides are TGTGCCAGCAGCCAGGACAGGGGGCGCACCGGGGAGCTGTTTTTT.

The chain carries TRBV5-1 and TRBJ1-1; the D is unclear. The CDR3 contains 13 residues. In germline, CDR1 is SGHRS, CDR2 YFSETQ. V was pared by 0 bases and J by 3 bases, with 6 bases between. The CDR3 protein is CASSLAPDTEAFF. DNA of the CDR3: TGCGCCAGCAGCTTGGCCCCAGACACTGAAGCTTTCTTT.

The V and J genes are TRBV7-2 and TRBJ1-2; 7 nucleotides agree with TRBD1. CDR1 and CDR2 (germline): SGHTA, FQGNSA. Trimming cost V 5 bases and J 4 bases; bases outside gene matches: 4. The CDR3 runs to 13 residues. CDR3 nucleotide sequence: TGTGCCAGCAGCCACCGGGACAGCTATGGCTACACCTTC. Translation gives CASSHRDSYGYTF. Combining the CDR3 with reference TRBV7-2 and TRBJ1-2 gives the whole variable domain GAGVSQSPSNKVTEKGKDVELRCDPISGHTALYWYRQSLGQGLEFLIYFQGNSAPDKSGLPSDRFSAERTGGSVSTLTIQRTQQEDSAVYLCASSHRDSYGYTFGSGTRLTVV.

CDR3 DNA sequence: TGCGCCAGCAGCTTGCGGGCGGGGATAACCTCCTACGAGCAGTACTTC. Its translation: CASSLRAGITSYEQYF. The V call is TRBV5-1, the J call TRBJ2-7; possible D gene TRBD2, 6 bases. The CDR3 contains 16 residues. The ends were cut back, 1 base at V and 0 bases at J, with 14 bases in the middle. Germline V lookup: CDR1 SGHRS, CDR2 YFSETQ.

This rearrangement joins TRBV19 to TRBJ1-1; 10 nucleotides match TRBD1. V shed 4 bases and J 1 base; nucleotides not matched to a gene: 3. CDR1 is LNHDA, CDR2 SQIVND, per germline (reference sequence). CDR3 size: 15 residues. CDR3 bases: TGTGCCAGTAGTAGACAGGGGGCGTGGAACACTGAAGCTTTCTTT. It yields the protein CASSRQGAWNTEAFF.

CDR3 protein: CASKAGTTLTGHTEAFF. Written as DNA, the CDR3 is TGTGCCAGCAAAGCAGGAACAACCCTTACTGGTCACACTGAAGCTTTCTTT. The rearrangement links TRBV3-1 (or the pseudogene TRBV3-2) to TRBJ1-1; D remains unclear. CDR1 and CDR2 (germline): LGHDT, YNNKEL (reference sequence). V shed 7 bases and J shed 3 bases, with 24 bases lying between them. This CDR3 has 17 amino acids.

This clone was seen only once. J is TRBJ1-5 and V is TRBV4-3; 8 bases agree with TRBD1. Looked up from germline, CDR1 is LGHNA and CDR2 is YSLEER. The CDR3 has 15 residues. Trimming cost V 4 bases and J 6 bases; bases outside gene matches: 8. The CDR3 loop reads CASSPSRTGLQPQHF. The CDR3 DNA is TGCGCCAGCAGCCCAAGTAGGACAGGGCTTCAGCCCCAGCATTTT.

The rearrangement joins TRBV19 to TRBJ1-1; D uncertain. The CDR3 consists of 13 residues. With 2 bases removed from V and 1 base from J, the gap between germline ends came to 5 bases. Germline CDR1 LNHDA, CDR2 SQIVND (reference sequence). CDR3 protein: CASSITENTEAFF. CDR3 sequence (DNA): TGTGCCAGTAGTATAACAGAGAACACTGAAGCTTTCTTT.

V and J are TRBV7-9 and TRBJ1-5; the D gene is possibly TRBD1 (5 bases). Between the trimmed V and J ends, which lost 4 bases and 4 bases, there was a span of 14 bases. Germline V gene data show CDR1 as SEHNR and CDR2 as FQNEAQ (reference sequence). CDR3 length equals 15 residues. This CDR3 is CASSSGLLKNQPQHF. CDR3 nucleotide sequence: TGTGCCAGCAGCTCGGGACTCCTCAAAAATCAGCCCCAGCATTTT.

The chain is built from TRBV29-1 and TRBJ2-2, with D possibly matching TRBD1 (6 bases). CDR3 length: 12 amino acids. V was shortened by 7 bases and J by 6 bases, with 12 bases between the two germline ends. Per the germline V gene, CDR1 is SQVTM and CDR2 is ANQGSEA. The CDR3 DNA follows: TGCAGCGCTATGAGGGGGTCCGGGGAGCTGTTTTTT. It is translated as CSAMRGSGELFF.

The CDR3 DNA is TGTGCCAGCAGCGGTTTAGCGGGGCCTTCTGGGGCCAACGTCCTGACTTTC. This translates into CASSGLAGPSGANVLTF. The V gene is TRBV11-2, the J gene TRBJ2-6, with 8 nucleotides matching TRBD2. Trimming took 5 bases from V and 1 from J; bases not matched to a gene: 7. CDR3 length: 17 residues. Germline assignment: CDR1 SGHAT and CDR2 FQNNGV.

This chain joins TRBV6-5 and TRBJ2-3; tentative D call: TRBD2 (6 bases). V lost 5 bases, J lost 2 bases, and 11 bases lay in between. Germline assignment: CDR1 MNHEY and CDR2 SVGAGI. CDR3 size: 14 residues. The CDR3 spells CASSTGTDTDTQYF. The CDR3 coding sequence is TGTGCCAGCAGTACCGGGACTGACACAGATACGCAGTATTTT.

Only a few counts were recorded for this clone. For the CDR3, the DNA is TGTGCCTGGAGTGCACAGGGGAATGAAAAACTGTTTTTT. It specifies CAWSAQGNEKLFF. The J gene is TRBJ1-4, the V gene TRBV30; the match to TRBD1 covers 7 bases. With V trimmed by 1 base and J by 5 bases, 1 base remained unmatched. CDR1 is GTSNPN, CDR2 SVGIG, per germline (reference sequence). The CDR3 has 13 amino acids.

The count of this clone is one. As DNA, the CDR3 is TGTGCCAGCAGCCGACAGGCAAACTCCTACGAGCAGTACTTC. Its translation is CASSRQANSYEQYF. The chain employs TRBV11-3 and TRBJ2-7; TRBD1 might be the D (6 bases). CDR1 and CDR2 (germline): SGHNT, YENEEA. V was shortened by 5 bases and J by 0 bases, with 11 bases between the two germline ends. The CDR3 is made up of 14 amino acids.

The chain carries TRBV18 and TRBJ1-3; weak D call: TRBD1 (6 bases). Trimming removed 6 bases from V and 9 bases from J, with 18 bases in between. CDR3 length: 14 amino acids. Germline assignment: CDR1 KGHSH and CDR2 LQKENI. The chain's CDR3 is CASSVNRDIGTIYF. The CDR3 coding sequence is TGTGCCAGCTCGGTCAACAGGGACATCGGCACCATATATTTT.